These 7 T cell receptor beta chains were sequenced from one sample in a study of blood T cell repertoires in COVID-19. TCRdb's table, derived via immunoSEQ multiplex PCR, lists solely in-frame clones and lacks some. The data contain 55,000 to 60,000 clones, over 75% of them singletons. Sequencing used peripheral blood. The origin of the receptors is a man in his forties or fifties with active COVID-19.

The chain has TRBV18 and TRBJ1-1; D unresolved. This CDR3 comprises 15 residues. The V gene's germline CDR1 is KGHSH and CDR2 LQKENI. V shed 2 bases and J shed 7 bases, with 17 bases lying between them. CDR3 DNA: TGTGCCAGCTCACCAGGGCCTGAACTTTGGATTGAAGCTTTCTTT. This codes for CASSPGPELWIEAFF.

This clone occurred a few times. The V gene is TRBV6-6, the J gene TRBJ2-1; D is perhaps TRBD2 (6 bases). The CDR3 is made up of 15 amino acids. Trimming removed 8 bases at V and 7 bases at J, with 21 bases between. CDR1 is MNHNY, CDR2 SVGAGI, per germline (reference sequence). CDR3 sequence reads: CASGEDYPHGNEQFF. DNA of the CDR3: TGTGCCAGCGGGGAGGACTACCCGCACGGAAATGAGCAGTTCTTC.

CDR3 sequence: CASSAQQGYTGNTIYF. The CDR3 nucleotides are TGTGCCAGCAGCGCTCAACAGGGATATACTGGAAACACCATATATTTT. The chain recombines TRBV9 with TRBJ1-3, with a weak D call TRBD1 (6 bases). The CDR3 spans 16 residues. Germline CDR1 SGDLS, CDR2 YYNGEE. Trimming removed 3 bases from V and 2 bases from J, with 15 bases in between.

V gene TRBV6-1 combines with J gene TRBJ2-5; a possible D gene is TRBD2 (5 bases). This CDR3 is 14 amino acids long. Trimming removed 3 bases from V and 2 bases from J, with 10 bases in between. Looked up from germline, CDR1 is MNHNS and CDR2 is SASEGT. This CDR3 reads CASSDSVKQETQYF. The CDR3 coding sequence is TGTGCCAGCAGTGATAGCGTAAAGCAAGAGACCCAGTACTTC.

The V call is TRBV6-5, the J call TRBJ2-2, with 8 bases that match TRBD1. Losses at the gene ends were 5 bases for V and 7 bases for J; bases not matched to a gene: 3. Germline values: CDR1 MNHEY, CDR2 SVGAGI. This CDR3 spans 13 amino acids. CDR3 sequence (DNA): TGTGCCAGCAGTAGACAGGGGATCGGGGAGCTGTTTTTT. It yields the protein CASSRQGIGELFF.

The chain is built from TRBV24-1 and TRBJ2-5, with D perhaps TRBD2 (7 bases). V was clipped by 3 bases and J by 4 bases, with 17 bases between them. CDR3 length: 16 residues. Germline lookup yields CDR1 KGHDR and CDR2 SFDVKD. Here the CDR3 reads CATSDPDGGGGETQYF. The CDR3 nucleotides are TGTGCCACCAGTGATCCCGATGGGGGAGGGGGAGAGACCCAGTACTTC.

This clone came up once. The chain joins TRBV2 to TRBJ1-1; possible D gene TRBD1, 5 bases. This CDR3 is built from 13 residues. Per germline, CDR1 SNHLY and CDR2 FYNNEI. V shed 5 bases and J shed 6 bases, with 13 bases lying between them. The CDR3 DNA reads as TGTGCCAGCAGTATAAATCGGGGGGCTGAAGCTTTCTTT. Its translation: CASSINRGAEAFF.